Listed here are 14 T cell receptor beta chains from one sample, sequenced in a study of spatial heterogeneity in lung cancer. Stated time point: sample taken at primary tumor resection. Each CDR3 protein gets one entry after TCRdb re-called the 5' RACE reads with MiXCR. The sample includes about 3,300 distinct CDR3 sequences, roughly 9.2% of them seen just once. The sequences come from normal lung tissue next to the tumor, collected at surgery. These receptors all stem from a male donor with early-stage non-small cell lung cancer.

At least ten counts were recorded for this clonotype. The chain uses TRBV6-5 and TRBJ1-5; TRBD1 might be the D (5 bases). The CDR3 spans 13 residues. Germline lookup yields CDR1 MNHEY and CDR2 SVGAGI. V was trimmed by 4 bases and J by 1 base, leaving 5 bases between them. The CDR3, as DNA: TGTGCCAGCAGTTGGGACAGCAATCAGCCCCAGCATTTT. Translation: CASSWDSNQPQHF.

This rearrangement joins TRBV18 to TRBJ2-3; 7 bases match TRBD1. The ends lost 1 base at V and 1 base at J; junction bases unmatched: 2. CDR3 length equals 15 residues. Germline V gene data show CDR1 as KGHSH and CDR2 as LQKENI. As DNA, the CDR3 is TGTGCCAGCTCACCACAGGGGGCCGGCACAGATACGCAGTATTTT. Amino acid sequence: CASSPQGAGTDTQYF.

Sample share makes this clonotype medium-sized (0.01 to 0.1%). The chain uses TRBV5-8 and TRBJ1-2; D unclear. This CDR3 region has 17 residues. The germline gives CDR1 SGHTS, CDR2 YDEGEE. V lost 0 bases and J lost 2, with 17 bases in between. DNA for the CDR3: TGTGCCAGCAGCTTGGTTGGCAGGAGTCGAGGAAACTATGGCTACACCTTC. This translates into CASSLVGRSRGNYGYTF. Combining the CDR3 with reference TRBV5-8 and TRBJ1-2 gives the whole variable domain EAGVTQSPTHLIKTRGQQATLRCSPISGHTSVYWYQQALGLGLQFLLWYDEGEERNRGNFPPRFSGRQFPNYSSELNVNALELEDSALYLCASSLVGRSRGNYGYTFGSGTRLTVV.

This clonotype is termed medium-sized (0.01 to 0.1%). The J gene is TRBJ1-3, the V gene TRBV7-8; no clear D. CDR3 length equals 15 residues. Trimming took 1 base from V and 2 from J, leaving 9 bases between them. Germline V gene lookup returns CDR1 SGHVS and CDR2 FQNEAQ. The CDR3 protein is CASSLDSRAGNTIYF. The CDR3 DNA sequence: TGTGCCAGCAGCTTAGATTCTAGGGCTGGAAACACCATATATTTT.

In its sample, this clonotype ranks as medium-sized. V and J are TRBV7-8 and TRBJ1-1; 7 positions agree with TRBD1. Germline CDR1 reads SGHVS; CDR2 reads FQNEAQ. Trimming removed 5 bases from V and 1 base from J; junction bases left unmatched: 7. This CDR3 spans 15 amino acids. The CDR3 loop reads CASSPRTGQNTEAFF. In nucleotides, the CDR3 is TGTGCCAGCAGCCCCCGGACAGGCCAGAACACTGAAGCTTTCTTT.

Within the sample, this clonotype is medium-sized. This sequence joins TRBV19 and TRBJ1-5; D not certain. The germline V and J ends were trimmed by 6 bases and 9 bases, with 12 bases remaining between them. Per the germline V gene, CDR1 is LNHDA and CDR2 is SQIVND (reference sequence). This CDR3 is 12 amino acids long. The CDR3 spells CASSIKGVPQHF. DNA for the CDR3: TGTGCCAGTAGCATAAAGGGTGTGCCCCAGCATTTT. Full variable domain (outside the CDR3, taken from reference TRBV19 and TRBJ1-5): DGGITQSPKYLFRKEGQNVTLSCEQNLNHDAMYWYRQDPGQGLRLIYYSQIVNDFQKGDIAEGYSVSREKKESFPLTVTSAQKNPTAFYLCASSIKGVPQHFGDGTRLSIL.

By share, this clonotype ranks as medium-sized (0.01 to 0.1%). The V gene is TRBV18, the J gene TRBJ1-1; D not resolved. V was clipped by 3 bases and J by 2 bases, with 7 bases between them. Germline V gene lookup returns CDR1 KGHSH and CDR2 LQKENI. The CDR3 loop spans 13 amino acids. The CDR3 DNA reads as TGTGCCAGCTCACCTCCTCACAACACTGAAGCTTTCTTT. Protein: CASSPPHNTEAFF.

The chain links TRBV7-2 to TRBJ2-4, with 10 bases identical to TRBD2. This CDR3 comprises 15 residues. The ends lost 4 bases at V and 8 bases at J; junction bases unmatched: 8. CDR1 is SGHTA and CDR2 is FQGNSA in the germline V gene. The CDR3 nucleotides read TGTGCCAGCAGCTCGCTAGCGGGAGCTCCGGACATTCAGTACTTC. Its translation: CASSSLAGAPDIQYF. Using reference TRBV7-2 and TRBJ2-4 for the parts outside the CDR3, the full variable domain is GAGVSQSPSNKVTEKGKDVELRCDPISGHTALYWYRQSLGQGLEFLIYFQGNSAPDKSGLPSDRFSAERTGGSVSTLTIQRTQQEDSAVYLCASSSLAGAPDIQYFGAGTRLSVL.

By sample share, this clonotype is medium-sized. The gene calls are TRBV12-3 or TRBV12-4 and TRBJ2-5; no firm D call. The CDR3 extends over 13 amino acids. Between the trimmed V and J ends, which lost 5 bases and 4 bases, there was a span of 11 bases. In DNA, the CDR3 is TGTGCCAGCAGTCTCGCCAGTTCAGAGACCCAGTACTTC. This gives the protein CASSLASSETQYF.

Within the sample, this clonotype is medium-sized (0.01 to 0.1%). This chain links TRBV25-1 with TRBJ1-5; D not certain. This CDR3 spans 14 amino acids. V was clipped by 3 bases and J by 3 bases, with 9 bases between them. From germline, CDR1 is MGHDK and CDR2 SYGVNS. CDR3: CASSDIGNNQPQHF. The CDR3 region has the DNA TGTGCCAGCAGTGATATCGGTAACAATCAGCCCCAGCATTTT.

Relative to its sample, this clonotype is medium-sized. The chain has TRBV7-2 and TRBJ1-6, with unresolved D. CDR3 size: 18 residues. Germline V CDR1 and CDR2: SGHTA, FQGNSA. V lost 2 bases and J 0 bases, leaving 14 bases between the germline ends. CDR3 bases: TGTGCCAGCAGCTTAATCGGTTGGGAGAGCTCCTATAATTCACCCCTCCACTTT. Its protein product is CASSLIGWESSYNSPLHF.

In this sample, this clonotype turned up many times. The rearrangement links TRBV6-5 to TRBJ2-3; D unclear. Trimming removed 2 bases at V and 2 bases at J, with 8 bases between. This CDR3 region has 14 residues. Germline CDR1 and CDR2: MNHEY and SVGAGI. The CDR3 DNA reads TGTGCCAGCAGTTACCATGGCGACACAGATACGCAGTATTTT. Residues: CASSYHGDTDTQYF.

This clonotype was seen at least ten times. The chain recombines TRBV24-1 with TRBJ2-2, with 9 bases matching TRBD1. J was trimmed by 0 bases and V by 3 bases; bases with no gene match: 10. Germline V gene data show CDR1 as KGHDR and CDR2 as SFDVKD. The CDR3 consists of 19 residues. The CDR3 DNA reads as TGTGCCACCAGTGATACAACCGGGACAGGGACGTCGAACACCGGGGAGCTGTTTTTT. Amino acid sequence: CATSDTTGTGTSNTGELFF.

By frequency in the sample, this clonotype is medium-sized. The CDR3 loop is CASSQDGLLREGYTF. As DNA, the CDR3 is TGCGCCAGCAGCCAAGATGGCCTCCTGAGGGAGGGCTACACCTTC. The chain has TRBV4-3 and TRBJ1-2, with D hard to call. V lost 0 bases and J 8 bases, leaving 16 bases between the germline ends. CDR1 and CDR2 (germline): LGHNA, YSLEER. This CDR3 contains 15 residues.